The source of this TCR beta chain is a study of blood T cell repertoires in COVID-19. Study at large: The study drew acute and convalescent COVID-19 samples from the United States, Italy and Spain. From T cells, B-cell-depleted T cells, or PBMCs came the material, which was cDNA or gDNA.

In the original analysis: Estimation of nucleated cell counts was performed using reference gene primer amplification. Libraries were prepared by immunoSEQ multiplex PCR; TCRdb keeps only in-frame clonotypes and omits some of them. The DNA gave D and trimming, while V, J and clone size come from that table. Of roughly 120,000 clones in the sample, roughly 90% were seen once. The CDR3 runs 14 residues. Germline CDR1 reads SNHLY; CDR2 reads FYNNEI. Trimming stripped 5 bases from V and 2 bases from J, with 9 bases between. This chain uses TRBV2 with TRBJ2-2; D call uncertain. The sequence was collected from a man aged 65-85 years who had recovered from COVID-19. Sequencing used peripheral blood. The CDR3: CASSSTVNTGELFF. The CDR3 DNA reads TGTGCCAGCAGTTCTACAGTAAACACCGGGGAGCTGTTTTTT.